A selection of T cell receptor beta chains follows, all from one sample in a study of a mutant IDH1 vaccine in newly diagnosed glioma. Clones were sequenced by immunoSEQ multiplex PCR, and TCRdb holds only the in-frame ones, with some missing. Of roughly 38,000 clones in the sample, roughly 92% were seen once. Sequenced here: PBMCs, sampled from a glioma patient treated with radiotherapy, temozolomide or both. The receptors shown here come from a young man with glioma. CDR3s include the opening cysteine and the closing phenylalanine or tryptophan. The D gene is left open where the match is weak. The size entry is marked missing in some rows and otherwise reads once, few, many or a size class.

V gene: TRBV5-4; D gene: NA; clone size: NA; J gene: TRBJ2-5; CDR3 DNA: TGTGCCAGCAGCTTGGGACAGCAAGAGACCCAGTACTTC; CDR3 protein: CASSLGQQETQYF
V gene: TRBV7-6; D gene: NA; clone size: NA; J gene: TRBJ2-1; CDR3 DNA: TGTGCCAGCAGCGCGGCGGCGGGTTCGAGCTCCTACAATGAGCAGTTCTTC; CDR3 protein: CASSAAAGSSSYNEQFF
V gene: TRBV7-2; D gene: TRBD1; clone size: NA; J gene: TRBJ1-5; CDR3 DNA: TGTGCCAGCAGCTTAGCATCAGGGGGAAATCAGCCCCAGCATTTT; CDR3 protein: CASSLASGGNQPQHF
V gene: TRBV30; D gene: TRBD1; clone size: NA; J gene: TRBJ1-3; CDR3 DNA: TGTGCCTGGAGTGTTGACAGGGCATCTGGAAACACCATATATTTT; CDR3 protein: CAWSVDRASGNTIYF
V gene: TRBV30; D gene: NA; clone size: NA; J gene: TRBJ1-6; CDR3 DNA: TGTGCCTGCCAGGACAGTAATTCACCCCTCCACTTT; CDR3 protein: CACQDSNSPLHF
V gene: TRBV5-1; D gene: NA; clone size: NA; J gene: TRBJ1-1; CDR3 DNA: TGCGCCAGCAGCATAGACAGCGGGAAGAGGGCTTTCTTT; CDR3 protein: CASSIDSGKRAFF
V gene: TRBV11-3; D gene: NA; clone size: NA; J gene: TRBJ2-3; CDR3 DNA: TGTGCCAGCAGCTTGGAGGGACCCCCAGATACGCAGTATTTT; CDR3 protein: CASSLEGPPDTQYF
V gene: TRBV5-1; D gene: TRBD1; clone size: NA; J gene: TRBJ2-3; CDR3 DNA: TGCGCCAGCAGCTTTTCCGGGACAGGGAGCACAGATACGCAGTATTTT; CDR3 protein: CASSFSGTGSTDTQYF
V gene: TRBV30; D gene: NA; clone size: NA; J gene: TRBJ1-2; CDR3 DNA: TGTGCCTGGAGTCACTCGGGAGGCTACACCTTC; CDR3 protein: CAWSHSGGYTF
V gene: TRBV25-1; D gene: NA; clone size: NA; J gene: TRBJ1-1; CDR3 DNA: TGTGCCAGCAGTGGTAGATACATGAACACTGAAGCTTTCTTT; CDR3 protein: CASSGRYMNTEAFF
V gene: TRBV30; D gene: NA; clone size: NA; J gene: TRBJ2-1; CDR3 DNA: TGTGCCTGGAGTGAGGGGGATGAGCAGTTCTTC; CDR3 protein: CAWSEGDEQFF
V gene: TRBV4-1; D gene: TRBD1; clone size: NA; J gene: TRBJ1-2; CDR3 DNA: TGCGCCAGCAGCCAAGAAGGGGGGACAGCCTATGGCTACACCTTC; CDR3 protein: CASSQEGGTAYGYTF
V gene: TRBV6-5; D gene: TRBD2; clone size: NA; J gene: TRBJ2-5; CDR3 DNA: TGTGCCAGCAGTTCCGACGGGGGGTTCGGGGAGACCCAGTACTTC; CDR3 protein: CASSSDGGFGETQYF
V gene: TRBV5-4; D gene: TRBD1; clone size: once; J gene: TRBJ2-1; CDR3 DNA: TGTGCCAGCGCCAGGGACAGCCAAATGGGTGAGCAGTTCTTC; CDR3 protein: CASARDSQMGEQFF
V gene: TRBV5-4; D gene: TRBD2; clone size: once; J gene: TRBJ2-6; CDR3 DNA: TGTGCCAGCAGCCCGCCGAGCGGGGAATCTGGGGCCAACGTCCTGACTTTC; CDR3 protein: CASSPPSGESGANVLTF
V gene: TRBV9; D gene: TRBD2; clone size: NA; J gene: TRBJ2-1; CDR3 DNA: TGTGCCAGCAGCGACACTAGCGACTACAATGAGCAGTTCTTC; CDR3 protein: CASSDTSDYNEQFF
V gene: TRBV10-3; D gene: NA; clone size: NA; J gene: TRBJ2-5; CDR3 DNA: TGTGCCACCTCCCACCCCAGGGAGGAGACCCAGTACTTC; CDR3 protein: CATSHPREETQYF
V gene: TRBV5-1; D gene: TRBD1; clone size: NA; J gene: TRBJ2-1; CDR3 DNA: TGCGCCAGCAGCTGGACCTCTACCGGGACAGGGGGCAATGAGCAGTTCTTC; CDR3 protein: CASSWTSTGTGGNEQFF
V gene: TRBV7-2; D gene: NA; clone size: NA; J gene: TRBJ1-2; CDR3 DNA: TGTGCCAGCAGCCCCAAGGGGCTTGGCTATGGCTACACCTTC; CDR3 protein: CASSPKGLGYGYTF
V gene: TRBV19; D gene: NA; clone size: NA; J gene: TRBJ1-5; CDR3 DNA: TGTGCCAGTAGTATCGGGGGATATAGCAATCAGCCCCAGCATTTT; CDR3 protein: CASSIGGYSNQPQHF
V gene: TRBV4-3; D gene: NA; clone size: NA; J gene: TRBJ1-6; CDR3 DNA: TGCGCCAGCAGCCAGGCGACGCCGGGGCCCCTCCACTTT; CDR3 protein: CASSQATPGPLHF
V gene: TRBV6-1; D gene: NA; clone size: NA; J gene: TRBJ1-2; CDR3 DNA: TGTGCCAGCAGCCAACCTACTGGGAGTCCACCTCGCTACACCTTC; CDR3 protein: CASSQPTGSPPRYTF
V gene: TRBV4-2; D gene: TRBD2; clone size: NA; J gene: TRBJ2-2; CDR3 DNA: TGTGCCAGCACCTCCCCAACCGGACTCGGGGGGACCGGGGAGCTGTTTTTT; CDR3 protein: CASTSPTGLGGTGELFF
V gene: TRBV7-2; D gene: NA; clone size: NA; J gene: TRBJ2-4; CDR3 DNA: TGTGCCAGCAGCTTCACGGGGACCCAAAAAAACATTCAGTACTTC; CDR3 protein: CASSFTGTQKNIQYF
V gene: TRBV19; D gene: TRBD1; clone size: NA; J gene: TRBJ2-1; CDR3 DNA: TGTGCCAGTAGAGGGGACAGTCCCTACAATGAGCAGTTCTTC; CDR3 protein: CASRGDSPYNEQFF
V gene: TRBV7-2; D gene: NA; clone size: NA; J gene: TRBJ1-1; CDR3 DNA: TGTGCCAGCAGCTTCGGGGCTATGAACACTGAAGCTTTCTTT; CDR3 protein: CASSFGAMNTEAFF
V gene: TRBV27; D gene: NA; clone size: NA; J gene: TRBJ2-7; CDR3 DNA: TGTGCCAGCAGTTTTCTGTGGAGCTCCTACGAGCAGTACTTC; CDR3 protein: CASSFLWSSYEQYF
V gene: TRBV7-2; D gene: TRBD1; clone size: NA; J gene: TRBJ1-2; CDR3 DNA: TGTGCCAGCAGCTCTGGGACAGGGGATTTGGGAGGCTACACCTTC; CDR3 protein: CASSSGTGDLGGYTF
V gene: TRBV12-2; D gene: NA; clone size: NA; J gene: TRBJ1-1; CDR3 DNA: TGTGCAAGTCGACAACCTAGGGGCCCGACAATGAACACTGAAGCTTTCTTT; CDR3 protein: CASRQPRGPTMNTEAFF